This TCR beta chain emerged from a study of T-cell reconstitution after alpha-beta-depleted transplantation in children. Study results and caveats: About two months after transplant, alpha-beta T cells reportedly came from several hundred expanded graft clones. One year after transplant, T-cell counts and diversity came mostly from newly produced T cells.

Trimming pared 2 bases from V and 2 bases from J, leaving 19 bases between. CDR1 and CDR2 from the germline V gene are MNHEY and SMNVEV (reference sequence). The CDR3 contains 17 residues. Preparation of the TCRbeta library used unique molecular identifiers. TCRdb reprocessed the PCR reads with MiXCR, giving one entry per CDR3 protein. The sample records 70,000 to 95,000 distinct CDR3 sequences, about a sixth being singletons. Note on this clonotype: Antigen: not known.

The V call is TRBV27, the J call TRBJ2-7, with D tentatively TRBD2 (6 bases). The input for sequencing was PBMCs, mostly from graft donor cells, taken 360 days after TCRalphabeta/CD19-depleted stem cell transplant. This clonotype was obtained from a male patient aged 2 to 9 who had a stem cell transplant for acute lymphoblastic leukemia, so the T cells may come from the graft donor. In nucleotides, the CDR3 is TGTGCCAGCAGTTTACAGGTACCCCTAGCGAGGCCCTACGAGCAGTACTTC. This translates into CASSLQVPLARPYEQYF.